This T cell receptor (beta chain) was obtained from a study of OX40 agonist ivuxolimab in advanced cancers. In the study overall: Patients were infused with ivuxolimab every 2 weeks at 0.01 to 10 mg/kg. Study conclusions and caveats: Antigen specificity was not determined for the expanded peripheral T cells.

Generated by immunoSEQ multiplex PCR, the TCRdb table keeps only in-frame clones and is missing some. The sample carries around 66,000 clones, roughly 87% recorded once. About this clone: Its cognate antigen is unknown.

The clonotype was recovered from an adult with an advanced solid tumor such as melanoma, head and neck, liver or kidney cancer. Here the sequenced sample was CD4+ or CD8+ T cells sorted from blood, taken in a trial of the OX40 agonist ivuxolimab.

The CDR3: CASSFRGTGTSTAEQFF. As DNA, the CDR3 is TGTGCCAGCAGCTTTCGGGGGACCGGGACTAGCACGGCTGAGCAGTTCTTC. This chain uses TRBV11-2 with TRBJ2-1, with 9 positions matching TRBD2. CDR1 and CDR2 (germline): SGHAT, FQNNGV. The V and J ends lost 3 bases and 9 bases, in that order; junction bases with no gene match: 15. The CDR3 contains 17 residues.